This T cell receptor beta chain was obtained from a study of T-cell reconstitution after alpha-beta-depleted transplantation in children. This clonotype was picked up a small number of times. With 0 bases removed from V and 11 bases from J, the gap between germline ends came to 11 bases. The CDR3 spans 13 residues. Library preparation (for TCRbeta) was performed with unique molecular identifiers. TCRdb redid the calling of the PCR reads with MiXCR, one entry per CDR3 protein. The sample lists about half a million distinct CDR3 sequences; around an eighth were seen once. Sequencing used PBMCs from the stem cell graft donor, obtained from the stem cell graft. The chain links TRBV12-3 or TRBV12-4 to TRBJ2-1; D is unresolved. The clonotype originates from a human donor who donated a stem cell graft to a child with combined immunodeficiency. Here the CDR3 reads CASSLALRQQQFF. CDR3 DNA sequence: TGTGCCAGCAGTTTAGCGCTCCGGCAGCAGCAGTTCTTC.